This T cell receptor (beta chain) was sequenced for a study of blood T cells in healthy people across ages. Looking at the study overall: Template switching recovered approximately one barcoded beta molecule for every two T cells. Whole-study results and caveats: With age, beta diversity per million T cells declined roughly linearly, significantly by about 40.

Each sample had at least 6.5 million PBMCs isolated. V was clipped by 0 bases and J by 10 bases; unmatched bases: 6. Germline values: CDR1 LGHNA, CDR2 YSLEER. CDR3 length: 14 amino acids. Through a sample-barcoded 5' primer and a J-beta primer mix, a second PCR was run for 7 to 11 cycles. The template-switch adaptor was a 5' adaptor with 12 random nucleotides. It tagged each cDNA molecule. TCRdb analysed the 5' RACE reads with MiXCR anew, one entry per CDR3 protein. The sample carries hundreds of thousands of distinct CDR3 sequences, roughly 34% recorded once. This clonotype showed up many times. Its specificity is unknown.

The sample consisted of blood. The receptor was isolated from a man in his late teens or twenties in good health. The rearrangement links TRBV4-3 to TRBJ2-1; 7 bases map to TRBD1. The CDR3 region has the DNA TGCGCCAGCAGCCAAGAGGGAAGGGGGCAGGAGCAGTTCTTC. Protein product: CASSQEGRGQEQFF.